The next 20 T cell receptor beta chains were all read from a single sample in a study of identical twins. MiXCR, applied by TCRdb to the 5' RACE reads, yields one record per CDR3 protein. Of roughly 770,000 distinct CDR3 sequences listed, 15% to 20% are singletons. These data were also reused for a study on T cells expressing NK-cell markers.

Sequenced: PBMCs. The receptors stem from a young woman in good health.

The genes are TRBV7-2 and TRBJ2-3; D not resolved. This CDR3 comprises 13 residues. Trimming took 6 bases from V and 1 from J, leaving 8 bases between them. Germline V lookup: CDR1 SGHTA, CDR2 FQGNSA. The CDR3: CASSTTGTDTQYF. The CDR3 DNA sequence: TGTGCCAGCAGTACTACCGGCACAGATACGCAGTATTTT.

The chain recombines TRBV5-1 with TRBJ2-2; no reliable D call. Trimming took 0 bases from V and 5 from J, leaving 5 bases between them. The CDR3 spans 13 residues. Looked up from germline, CDR1 is SGHRS and CDR2 is YFSETQ. CDR3 residues: CASSLETTGELFF. DNA of the CDR3: TGCGCCAGCAGCTTGGAAACGACCGGGGAGCTGTTTTTT. Combining the CDR3 with reference TRBV5-1 and TRBJ2-2 gives the whole variable domain KAGVTQTPRYLIKTRGQQVTLSCSPISGHRSVSWYQQTPGQGLQFLFEYFSETQRNKGNFPGRFSGRQFSNSRSEMNVSTLELGDSALYLCASSLETTGELFFGEGSRLTVL.

This clonotype was recorded a few times. V usage is TRBV12-3 or TRBV12-4 and J usage is TRBJ1-5, with TRBD1 identical over 7 bases. V shed 5 bases, J shed 7 bases, and the junction held 14 bases outside the gene matches. The CDR3 length is 16 residues. The CDR3 DNA reads as TGTGCCAGCAGTAAACCCCCACAGGGGTATCGACAGCCCCAGCATTTT. Translating it yields CASSKPPQGYRQPQHF.

V usage is TRBV11-2 and J usage is TRBJ2-1; no definite D call. The V gene lost 0 bases and the J gene lost 9 bases, with 15 bases spanning the gap. The CDR3 covers 15 residues. Germline CDR1 SGHAT, CDR2 FQNNGV. The CDR3 DNA sequence: TGTGCCAGCAGCTTAGATCCTCTACCCGGTATTGAGCAGTTCTTC. Translating it yields CASSLDPLPGIEQFF.

The rearrangement links TRBV10-1 to TRBJ2-1; 13 nucleotides match TRBD2. The germline V gene has CDR1 WNHNN and CDR2 SYGVQD (reference sequence). The V segment lost 3 bases and the J segment 12 bases; nucleotides outside the gene matches: 5. The CDR3 is 14 residues long. CDR3 sequence (DNA): TGCGCCAGCAGTGAACCGGGACTAGCGGGATCGCAGTTCTTC. Encoded protein: CASSEPGLAGSQFF.

This clonotype was observed a handful of times. The V gene is TRBV12-3 or TRBV12-4, the J gene TRBJ2-1; possible D gene TRBD2, 6 bases. The CDR3 totals 15 residues. Trimming took off 8 bases at V and 6 bases at J, with 20 bases between the two ends. CDR3 in DNA: TGTGCCAGCTATATGAACGGGAGAGTGGGCAATGAGCAGTTCTTC. Translated, it gives CASYMNGRVGNEQFF.

This clonotype has just a few counts. The J gene is TRBJ2-3, the V gene TRBV20-1, with 11 bases fitting TRBD2. Germline assignment: CDR1 DFQATT and CDR2 SNEGSKA (reference sequence). The CDR3 totals 16 residues. V lost 3 bases and J lost 2; bases outside the gene matches: 7. CDR3 sequence reads: CSASPIAGGYTDTQYF. Written as DNA, the CDR3 is TGCAGTGCTAGTCCCATAGCGGGAGGGTACACAGATACGCAGTATTTT.

This clonotype was observed a handful of times. This sequence joins TRBV7-2 and TRBJ1-3, with 7 bases lining up with TRBD1. V dropped 5 bases and J dropped 4; count of bases not matched to a gene: 8. Germline V gene sequence: CDR1 SGHTA, CDR2 FQGNSA. This CDR3 has 15 amino acids. CDR3 bases: TGTGCCAGCAGCGAACAGGGGTTGCGCGGAAACACCATATATTTT. Encoded protein: CASSEQGLRGNTIYF.

The chain has TRBV9 and TRBJ2-1, with TRBD2 identical over 10 bases. With V trimmed by 3 bases and J by 4 bases, 4 bases remained unmatched. Germline V gives CDR1 SGDLS, CDR2 YYNGEE. This CDR3 region has 15 residues. CDR3 in DNA: TGTGCCAGCAGCGCGTCTAGCGGGAGTTACAATGAGCAGTTCTTC. It codes for CASSASSGSYNEQFF.

In its sample, this clonotype was seen a few times. The chain combines TRBV5-1 with TRBJ2-1; D remains unclear. The CDR3 loop spans 13 amino acids. The germline CDR1 and CDR2 sequences are SGHRS and YFSETQ. Trimming left V 0 bases short and J 8 bases short, with 9 bases between. The CDR3 region is CASSLDEGYEQFF. DNA for the CDR3: TGCGCCAGCAGCTTGGACGAAGGTTATGAGCAGTTCTTC.

This chain links TRBV6-1 with TRBJ2-7; 8 bases align to TRBD2. The germline gives CDR1 MNHNS, CDR2 SASEGT. The ends lost 2 bases at V and 2 bases at J; junction bases unmatched: 5. The CDR3 extends over 15 amino acids. The DNA of the CDR3 is TGTGCCAGCAGTGAACCGGGACTAGGCGCCTACGAGCAGTACTTC. It specifies CASSEPGLGAYEQYF.

This clonotype showed up just a few times. V usage is TRBV12-3 or TRBV12-4 and J usage is TRBJ2-1, with TRBD1 as a possible D gene (6 bases). The CDR3 covers 15 residues. The ends were cut back, 5 bases at V and 3 bases at J, with 14 bases in the middle. CDR3 in amino acids: CASSPTGSLYNEQFF. The CDR3 region has the DNA TGTGCCAGCAGTCCAACAGGGTCACTCTACAATGAGCAGTTCTTC.

The V gene is TRBV20-1, the J gene TRBJ2-3; D is tentatively TRBD1 or TRBD2 (5 bases each). This CDR3 has 16 amino acids. Germline CDR1 and CDR2: DFQATT and SNEGSKA (reference sequence). V was shortened by 0 bases and J by 3 bases, with 16 bases between the two germline ends. The CDR3 DNA follows: TGCAGTGCTAGAGAAGGGACCCGTCCTCTGACAGATACGCAGTATTTT. Encoded protein: CSAREGTRPLTDTQYF.

This chain connects TRBV28 to TRBJ2-7; D is undetermined. V was cut by 4 bases and J by 2 bases, with 6 bases left in between. CDR1 and CDR2 from the germline V gene are MDHEN and SYDVKM. The length of the CDR3 is 12 residues. The CDR3 bases are TGTGCCAGCAGTTCGTATCCCTACGAGCAGTACTTC. Translating it yields CASSSYPYEQYF.

V usage is TRBV20-1 and J usage is TRBJ2-1, with 9 bases identical to TRBD1. The CDR3 is 16 amino acids. The V segment lost 3 bases and the J segment 0 bases; nucleotides outside the gene matches: 6. Germline CDR1 reads DFQATT; CDR2 reads SNEGSKA (reference sequence). The CDR3 spells CSARAQGASSYNEQFF. Here the CDR3 DNA reads TGCAGTGCTAGGGCACAGGGGGCTAGCTCCTACAATGAGCAGTTCTTC.

This clonotype has just a few counts. The chain joins TRBV20-1 to TRBJ1-2; D unclear. The CDR3 is 14 amino acids. Germline V gene data show CDR1 as DFQATT and CDR2 as SNEGSKA (reference sequence). V was cut by 2 bases and J by 7 bases, with 17 bases left in between. The DNA for the CDR3 is TGCAGTGCTAGACTGGGAAGTGACTTCCGTGGCTACACCTTC. Amino acid sequence: CSARLGSDFRGYTF.

This clonotype was observed a handful of times. The chain employs TRBV10-3 and TRBJ2-1; TRBD2 is a possible D gene (5 bases). Germline V lookup: CDR1 ENHRY, CDR2 SYGVKD. The CDR3 has 15 amino acids. The V end lost 11 bases, the J end lost 1 base, and 18 bases lay between the germline ends. In DNA form, the CDR3 reads TGTGCCGTAAGTCCCAGCGGAGGTTCCTACAATGAGCAGTTCTTC. Encoded protein: CAVSPSGGSYNEQFF.

V is TRBV21-1 and J is TRBJ1-1; TRBD1, the table's D call, was not compared with the DNA. TRBV21-1 constitutes a pseudogene. CDR3 size: 16 residues. CDR3 region: CASTRGDRGHNTEAFF. CDR3 nucleotides: TGTGCCAGCACGAGGGGGGACAGGGGCCATAACACTGAAGCTTTCTTT.

This clonotype was counted between two and nine times. V is TRBV20-1 and J is TRBJ2-7; TRBD2 aligns across 9 bases. V shed 4 bases and J 1 base; nucleotides not matched to a gene: 5. CDR1 DFQATT and CDR2 SNEGSKA come from the germline V gene (reference sequence). The CDR3 has 14 amino acids. The CDR3 protein is CSAKVAGASYEQYF. CDR3 bases: TGCAGTGCTAAAGTAGCGGGAGCATCCTACGAGCAGTACTTC.

This sequence joins TRBV7-8 and TRBJ2-3; 14 bases agree with TRBD2. The germline gives CDR1 SGHVS, CDR2 FQNEAQ. The J segment lost 5 bases and the V segment lost 1 base, leaving 8 bases of the junction unmatched. The CDR3 totals 18 residues. Written as DNA, the CDR3 is TGTGCCAGCAGCTTAGAGGGTACAGGACTAGCGGGGGGAGATACGCAGTATTTT. Its protein product is CASSLEGTGLAGGDTQYF.